The 4 T cell receptor beta chains presented below share a single source sample, sequenced in a study of T cell changes during pregnancy in multiple sclerosis. Generated by immunoSEQ multiplex PCR, the TCRdb table keeps only in-frame clones and is missing some. The table shows some 40,000 clones, with roughly nine tenths occurring only once. The starting material was CD4+ T cells from peripheral blood mononuclear cells, obtained in the third trimester of pregnancy. Every receptor here comes from a female donor in good health, enrolled as a control in a pregnancy study.

The V call is TRBV20-1, the J call TRBJ1-1; D is unclear. The CDR3 runs to 10 residues. Germline CDR1 reads DFQATT; CDR2 reads SNEGSKA (reference sequence). Deletions cut 7 bases from V and 3 bases from J, with 6 bases between. CDR3 loop: CSVEHTEAFF. The DNA of the CDR3 is TGCAGTGTGGAGCACACTGAAGCTTTCTTT.

In its sample, this clone was seen once. This chain links TRBV5-8 with TRBJ2-4; 7 nucleotides agree with TRBD2. V shed 9 bases, J shed 0 bases, and the junction held 9 bases outside the gene matches. This CDR3 is built from 15 residues. Germline V gene data show CDR1 as SGHTS and CDR2 as YDEGEE. DNA of the CDR3: TGTGCCACCCAGGGCGGGAGCTCAGCCAAAAACATTCAGTACTTC. It translates to CATQGGSSAKNIQYF.

This chain uses TRBV28 with TRBJ2-1; 15 bases match TRBD2. Unmatched junction bases numbered 2, after V lost 4 bases and J lost 7 bases. From germline, CDR1 is MDHEN and CDR2 SYDVKM. The CDR3 has 15 residues. CDR3 sequence reads: CASSSGTSGRNEQFF. The CDR3 bases are TGTGCCAGCAGTTCCGGGACTAGCGGGAGGAATGAGCAGTTCTTC. Looking up the rest from reference TRBV28 and TRBJ2-1 gives the full variable domain: DVKVTQSSRYLVKRTGEKVFLECVQDMDHENMFWYRQDPGLGLRLIYFSYDVKMKEKGDIPEGYSVSREKKERFSLILESASTNQTSMYLCASSSGTSGRNEQFFGPGTRLTVL.

The chain couples TRBV29-1 to TRBJ2-1, with 9 positions matching TRBD2. The CDR3 spans 16 residues. After removal of 2 bases from V and 8 bases from J, the junction contained 13 bases not matched to a gene. Germline V gene sequence: CDR1 SQVTM, CDR2 ANQGSEA. CDR3 amino acids: CSVEPRGGASPDEQFF. CDR3 DNA: TGCAGCGTTGAACCACGCGGGGGGGCCTCCCCCGATGAGCAGTTCTTC.